Listed below are T cell receptor beta chains from one sample, sequenced in a study of identical twins. TCRdb redid the calling of the 5' RACE reads with MiXCR, one entry per CDR3 protein. Here the sample spans some 900,000 distinct CDR3 sequences, around an eighth being singletons. The same data also went into a second study, on yellow fever vaccine responses in identical twins.

Sequencing was done on a sample of PBMCs. These receptors all come from a woman between 18 and 29 years old in good health. Both conserved end residues are trimmed from each CDR3. Size tells how often a clone was seen (once, few, many) or the class of an expanded clone, and some rows leave it out.

few	TRBJ1-3	13	TRBV11-2	ASSFLTGTGNTIY
few	TRBJ2-3	14	TRBV20-1	SASPSGGAGTDTQY
many	TRBJ2-1	12	TRBV5-1	ASSLEQGGNEQF
.	TRBJ1-2	10	TRBV20-1	SARSFDYGYT
.	TRBJ2-5	12	TRBV20-1	SAGSGGAGETQY
many	TRBJ2-1	13	TRBV5-1	ASSLGGRAVDEQF
many	TRBJ2-1	12	TRBV29-1	SVPGLATYNEQF
.	TRBJ2-1	13	TRBV24-1	ATSERGTPDNEQF
.	TRBJ2-7	14	TRBV20-1	SARDMLQGALSEQY
.	TRBJ1-1	9	TRBV13	ATGGGTEAF
.	TRBJ2-7	15	TRBV6-5	ASSYGTSGRAGYEQY
.	TRBJ2-1	13	TRBV7-3	ASSSRLADYNEQF
.	TRBJ2-1	15	TRBV7-9	ASSFPLAGTTYNEQF
.	TRBJ2-7	13	TRBV5-1	ASSSGTSGAYEQY
.	TRBJ2-2	14	TRBV7-7	ASSFSIQGVTGELF
few	TRBJ1-3	15	TRBV6-1	ASSQTTARLSGNTIY
.	TRBJ1-2	12	TRBV20-1	SARDTDRVEGYT
many	TRBJ2-4	11	TRBV29-1	SVLQGRKNIQY
many	TRBJ2-1	13	TRBV7-8	ASSSRHNTYNEQF
few	TRBJ1-1	12	TRBV7-3	ASSMDRINTEAF
few	TRBJ1-5	14	TRBV12-3/TRBV12-4	ASSLLDRGQGQPQH
few	TRBJ2-2	12	TRBV20-1	SARRPLNTGELF
.	TRBJ1-4	13	TRBV5-6	ASSLWTGFGEKLF
few	TRBJ1-4	15	TRBV3-1	ASSQVGLGGGNEKLF
.	TRBJ2-5	10	TRBV3-1	ASSQDHLALG
few	TRBJ2-2	13	TRBV6-5	ASSYQDRVTGELF
many	TRBJ2-1	9	TRBV12-3/TRBV12-4	ASSPGTSLF
.	TRBJ2-1	10	TRBV2	ASNDRIDEQF
few	TRBJ2-1	12	TRBV20-1	SASEKGQGGEQF
.	TRBJ2-1	7	TRBV29-1	SAGLSQF
few	TRBJ2-7	10	TRBV12-3/TRBV12-4	ASSFRGVEQY
many	TRBJ2-3	12	TRBV19	ASKAGGETDTQY
.	TRBJ2-6	16	TRBV29-1	SVEEDWGTASGANVLT
many	TRBJ2-7	11	TRBV15	ATRDSGAYEQY
many	TRBJ2-7	11	TRBV27	ASSPRTAYEQY
.	TRBJ2-5	14	TRBV7-8	ASSWGTGVYQETQY
few	TRBJ2-5	10	TRBV20-1	SAQDRQETQY
.	TRBJ2-7	14	TRBV20-1	SARAVTGGKSYEQY
many	TRBJ2-7	11	TRBV24-1	ATSDGLRYEQY
few	TRBJ2-3	13	TRBV6-5	ASSSGTGVSDTQY
few	TRBJ2-7	12	TRBV12-3/TRBV12-4	ASSRTSPTYEQY
few	TRBJ2-1	13	TRBV20-1	SASAYGEALNEQF
few	TRBJ1-1	10	TRBV20-1	RVVDGNTEAF
few	TRBJ2-7	12	TRBV10-2	ASVGAATSYEQY
many	TRBJ2-5	12	TRBV10-2	ASSEQTSLETQY
few	TRBJ2-3	13	TRBV12-3/TRBV12-4	ASSARQGNTDTQY
.	TRBJ1-6	12	TRBV3-1	ASSHPQDNSPLH